This T cell receptor beta chain comes out of a study of T cell clonality in common variable immunodeficiency. Study findings and constraints: T cell subpopulation sequencing would be needed to explain CVID clonality.

Germline V lookup: CDR1 SGHRS, CDR2 YFSETQ. This CDR3 has 16 amino acids. The V and J ends lost 0 bases and 4 bases, in that order; junction bases with no gene match: 7. This clone occurred many times. Antigen: not known. Coverage ceases 3 residues before the CDR3 finishes, and the germline J gene fills in the end. Clones were sequenced by immunoSEQ multiplex PCR, and TCRdb holds only the in-frame ones, with some missing. The record shows 25,000 to 35,000 clones for this sample, with no singletons present. Sequencing used peripheral blood mononuclear cells. The V and J genes are TRBV5-1 and TRBJ2-1, with TRBD1 matching over 7 bases. The clonotype originates from a person between 18 and 75 years old in good health. CDR3 amino acids: CASSLAWDSPYNEQFF. The DNA read from the CDR3 is TGCGCCAGCAGCTTGGCCTGGGACAGCCCGTACAATGAG.